These 24 T cell receptor beta chains share one sample of origin, sequenced in a study of OX40 agonist ivuxolimab in advanced cancers. Profiling relied on immunoSEQ multiplex PCR, and the TCRdb table lists in-frame clones only, not all of them. The table records about 33,000 clones, about 81% of them present only once. Sequencing used CD4+ or CD8+ T cells sorted from blood, obtained in a trial of the OX40 agonist ivuxolimab. These receptor sequences come from an adult with an advanced solid tumor such as melanoma, head and neck, liver or kidney cancer.

The rearrangement links TRBV15 to TRBJ2-1; tentatively, D is TRBD2 (6 bases). CDR3 size: 15 residues. Per germline, CDR1 LNHNV and CDR2 YYDKDF (reference sequence). V was shortened by 0 bases and J by 0 bases, with 6 bases between the two germline ends. The CDR3, as DNA: TGTGCCACCAGCAGAGAAGCGGGCTCCTACAATGAGCAGTTCTTC. Translating it yields CATSREAGSYNEQFF.

On this clone itself: The sample carries other DNA sequences with the same CDR3. V and J are TRBV2 and TRBJ1-2; D not certain. From germline, CDR1 is SNHLY and CDR2 FYNNEI. This CDR3 spans 13 amino acids. V lost 4 bases and J 5 bases, leaving 11 bases between the germline ends. CDR3 bases: TGTGCCAGCAGTGGGGCAGGAGGGTATGGCTACACCTTC. Its protein product is CASSGAGGYGYTF.

This clone was seen a few times. The gene calls are TRBV29-1 and TRBJ2-7; TRBD1 agrees at 9 bases. This CDR3 is built from 14 residues. CDR1 is SQVTM and CDR2 is ANQGSEA in the germline V gene. V trimming: 0 bases; J trimming: 7 bases; junction bases outside the gene matches: 7. CDR3 nucleotide sequence: TGCAGCGTTGAAGATCAGGGGACAGGGCAGGAGCAGTACTTC. Translating it yields CSVEDQGTGQEQYF.

This rearrangement joins TRBV5-5 to TRBJ1-1, with D unclear. CDR3 length: 13 residues. V lost 0 bases to trimming and J lost 4 bases, with 7 bases between them. The V gene's germline CDR1 is SGHKS and CDR2 YYEKEE (reference sequence). The CDR3 sequence is CASSLVHGTEAFF. The CDR3 DNA sequence: TGTGCCAGCAGCTTGGTACATGGCACTGAAGCTTTCTTT.

The CDR3 sequence: CASSIHRGRNNEQFF. The CDR3 bases are TGTGCCAGTAGTATCCACAGGGGGCGGAACAATGAGCAGTTCTTC. The chain joins TRBV19 to TRBJ2-1, with 9 positions matching TRBD1. With 3 bases clipped from V and 5 bases from J, the junction kept 5 bases outside the gene matches. CDR3 length: 15 amino acids. The germline V gene has CDR1 LNHDA and CDR2 SQIVND (reference sequence). Variable domain in full (rest from reference TRBV19 and TRBJ2-1): DGGITQSPKYLFRKEGQNVTLSCEQNLNHDAMYWYRQDPGQGLRLIYYSQIVNDFQKGDIAEGYSVSREKKESFPLTVTSAQKNPTAFYLCASSIHRGRNNEQFFGPGTRLTVL.

This chain connects TRBV4-1 to TRBJ2-5; no firm D call. The end of the DNA aligns better with TRBJ2-7, so the J call may be wrong. Germline V gives CDR1 MGHRA, CDR2 YSYEKL. The CDR3 has 14 amino acids. CDR3 DNA: TGCGCCAGCAGCCAAGATGGGCAGACCTACGAGCAGTACTTC. Translating it yields CASSQDGQTYEQYF.

The chain links TRBV7-9 to TRBJ2-3, with D perhaps matching TRBD2 (5 bases). CDR3 size: 15 residues. Germline V gene sequence: CDR1 SEHNR, CDR2 FQNEAQ (reference sequence). V gave up 1 base and J gave up 3 bases, with 11 bases separating them. This CDR3 reads CASSLVPRGTDTQYF. DNA of the CDR3: TGTGCCAGCAGCTTAGTACCGCGAGGGACAGATACGCAGTATTTT. Complete variable domain (other parts from reference TRBV7-9 and TRBJ2-3): DTGVSQNPRHKITKRGQNVTFRCDPISEHNRLYWYRQTLGQGPEFLTYFQNEAQLEKSRLLSDRFSAERPKGSFSTLEIQRTEQGDSAMYLCASSLVPRGTDTQYFGPGTRLTVL.

The chain carries TRBV6-1 and TRBJ2-1, with TRBD2 matching 15 bases. CDR3 size: 16 residues. Germline V gives CDR1 MNHNS, CDR2 SASEGT. The junction had 2 bases not matched to a gene; V was cut back by 4 bases and J by 4 bases. CDR3 DNA: TGTGCCAGCAGTGTGGGGACTAGCGGGGGGTACAATGAGCAGTTCTTC. Its protein product is CASSVGTSGGYNEQFF.

The chain links TRBV25-1 to TRBJ2-7, with 10 bases that match TRBD1. Trimming at V came to 8 bases and at J to 6 bases, leaving 7 bases not matched to a gene. Germline V gene lookup returns CDR1 MGHDK and CDR2 SYGVNS. This CDR3 contains 13 residues. CDR3 region: CASATGGYGEQYF. CDR3 bases: TGTGCCAGCGCGACAGGGGGCTACGGCGAGCAGTACTTC.

This chain connects TRBV7-3 to TRBJ2-6, with D perhaps given as TRBD1 or TRBD2 (6 bases each). V lost 6 bases and J lost 0, with 21 bases in between. The CDR3 extends over 19 amino acids. Germline CDR1 is SGHTA and CDR2 is FQGTGA. CDR3 region: CASSLKGGTRVSGANVLTF. In DNA form, the CDR3 reads TGTGCCAGCAGTCTAAAAGGGGGGACGAGGGTCTCTGGGGCCAACGTCCTGACTTTC.

For the CDR3, the DNA is TGTGCCAGTAGTCCAGGGGGGACGGAGACCCAGTACTTC. Protein: CASSPGGTETQYF. The chain combines TRBV19 with TRBJ2-5, with a possible D match to TRBD1 (7 bases). CDR1 is LNHDA, CDR2 SQIVND, per germline (reference sequence). Trimming cost V 5 bases and J 5 bases, with 12 bases left between them. The CDR3 totals 13 residues. The full variable domain, rest sourced from reference TRBV19 and TRBJ2-5, is DGGITQSPKYLFRKEGQNVTLSCEQNLNHDAMYWYRQDPGQGLRLIYYSQIVNDFQKGDIAEGYSVSREKKESFPLTVTSAQKNPTAFYLCASSPGGTETQYFGPGTRLLVL.

The chain recombines TRBV29-1 with TRBJ1-2, with TRBD1 matching over 12 bases. Germline lookup yields CDR1 SQVTM and CDR2 ANQGSEA. V was pared by 7 bases and J by 8 bases, with 11 bases of the junction left unmatched. The CDR3 spans 14 residues. DNA for the CDR3: TGCAGCGCAGGGACAGGGGGCAACCTTGGAGGCTACACCTTC. It encodes CSAGTGGNLGGYTF. Full variable domain (missing parts from reference TRBV29-1 and TRBJ1-2): SAVISQKPSRDICQRGTSLTIQCQVDSQVTMMFWYRQQPGQSLTLIATANQGSEATYESGFVIDKFPISRPNLTFSTLTVSNMSPEDSSIYLCSAGTGGNLGGYTFGSGTRLTVV.

The V and J genes are TRBV4-3 and TRBJ1-1; no definite D call. Looked up from germline, CDR1 is LGHNA and CDR2 is YSLEER. The CDR3 has 13 residues. V was pared by 0 bases and J by 5 bases, with 7 bases between. CDR3 in DNA: TGCGCCAGCAGCCAAGAACGGGGAACTGAAGCTTTCTTT. This sequence encodes CASSQERGTEAFF.

The chain combines TRBV27 with TRBJ2-1, with D possibly matching TRBD1 (5 bases). V shed 2 bases and J shed 4 bases, with 9 bases lying between them. CDR1 and CDR2 from the germline V gene are MNHEY and SMNVEV (reference sequence). The CDR3 loop spans 14 amino acids. This CDR3 reads CASSLRGAYNEQFF. For the CDR3, the DNA is TGTGCCAGCAGTTTAAGGGGCGCGTACAATGAGCAGTTCTTC.

J is TRBJ2-2 and V is TRBV4-1; D is ambiguous. There are 14 residues in the CDR3. Germline CDR1 is MGHRA and CDR2 is YSYEKL. V was pared by 4 bases and J by 1 base, with 7 bases between. The CDR3 DNA sequence: TGCGCCAGCAGCCCTACACAGAACACCGGGGAGCTGTTTTTT. It encodes CASSPTQNTGELFF.

The chain has TRBV29-1 and TRBJ2-2; possibly TRBD1 or TRBD2 for D (5 bases each). The CDR3 has 15 residues. The germline V gene encodes CDR1 SQVTM and CDR2 ANQGSEA. V lost 2 bases, J lost 2 bases, and 12 bases lay in between. The CDR3 protein is CSVETGTVNTGELFF. CDR3 DNA sequence: TGCAGCGTTGAAACCGGGACCGTCAACACCGGGGAGCTGTTTTTT.

This chain links TRBV10-1 with TRBJ2-7; D may be TRBD1 (6 bases). CDR3 size: 14 residues. Trimming took off 3 bases at V and 2 bases at J, with 11 bases between the two ends. Germline assignment: CDR1 WNHNN and CDR2 SYGVQD (reference sequence). In DNA form, the CDR3 reads TGCGCCAGCAGTGATACAGGGAAAGCCTACGAGCAGTACTTC. Translated, it gives CASSDTGKAYEQYF.

The chain is built from TRBV30 and TRBJ2-1; D is tentatively TRBD1 or TRBD2 (5 bases each). V was clipped by 5 bases and J by 4 bases, with 12 bases between them. This CDR3 contains 13 residues. Germline V gene lookup returns CDR1 GTSNPN and CDR2 SVGIG (reference sequence). Here the CDR3 reads CAWEGSDYNEQFF. The CDR3 coding sequence is TGTGCCTGGGAGGGGTCGGATTACAATGAGCAGTTCTTC. Full variable domain (outside the CDR3, taken from reference TRBV30 and TRBJ2-1): SQTIHQWPATLVQPVGSPLSLECTVEGTSNPNLYWYRQAAGRGLQLLFYSVGIGQISSEVPQNLSASRPQDRQFILSSKKLLLSDSGFYLCAWEGSDYNEQFFGPGTRLTVL.

A few counts support this clone. This rearrangement joins TRBV30 to TRBJ1-1; D might be TRBD1 (6 bases). The CDR3 covers 16 residues. Deletions cut 4 bases from V and 0 bases from J, with 18 bases between. The germline CDR1 and CDR2 sequences are GTSNPN and SVGIG (reference sequence). This CDR3 is CAWNLRGGGLNTEAFF. CDR3 sequence (DNA): TGTGCCTGGAACCTCCGCGGGGGGGGCTTGAACACTGAAGCTTTCTTT.

The chain links TRBV7-7 to TRBJ2-1, with a possible D match to TRBD2 (6 bases). Germline V gene sequence: CDR1 SSHAT, CDR2 FNYEAQ (reference sequence). This CDR3 spans 13 amino acids. V lost 5 bases, J lost 6 bases, and 11 bases lay in between. CDR3 in DNA: TGTGCCAGCAGCCCCACCGGGGGCAATGAGCAGTTCTTC. Protein product: CASSPTGGNEQFF.

The chain uses TRBV6-5 and TRBJ2-7; no reliable D call. The CDR3 has 9 residues. Germline loops: CDR1 MNHEY, CDR2 SVGAGI. V was trimmed by 10 bases and J by 0 bases, leaving 1 base between them. For the CDR3, the DNA is TGTGCCACCTCCTACGAGCAGTACTTC. This translates into CATSYEQYF.

This chain joins TRBV4-2 and TRBJ2-3; D perhaps matches TRBD2 (6 bases). Germline lookup yields CDR1 LGHNA and CDR2 YNFKEQ. This CDR3 region has 16 residues. V shed 0 bases and J shed 1 base, with 11 bases lying between them. The CDR3 nucleotides are TGTGCCAGCAGCCAAGAGGCTAGCGCCCGCACAGATACGCAGTATTTT. Its protein product is CASSQEASARTDTQYF.

The chain combines TRBV15 with TRBJ2-1, with D maybe TRBD1 (7 bases). The CDR3 length is 14 residues. CDR1 LNHNV and CDR2 YYDKDF come from the germline V gene (reference sequence). Trimming took 1 base from V and 12 from J, leaving 16 bases between them. The CDR3 DNA reads TGTGCCACCAGCAGAGTTGGAGGGGGCGCCCGGCAGTTCTTC. Its protein is CATSRVGGGARQFF. Variable domain in full (rest from reference TRBV15 and TRBJ2-1): DAMVIQNPRYQVTQFGKPVTLSCSQTLNHNVMYWYQQKSSQAPKLLFHYYDKDFNNEADTPDNFQSRRPNTSFCFLDIRSPGLGDTAMYLCATSRVGGGARQFFGPGTRLTVL.

The chain employs TRBV19 and TRBJ2-5; no clear D gene. V lost 8 bases, J lost 2 bases, and 12 bases lay in between. The CDR3 has 13 residues. CDR1 LNHDA and CDR2 SQIVND come from the germline V gene (reference sequence). The CDR3 bases are TGTGCCAGTGGAGAGGTCAATCAAGAGACCCAGTACTTC. This codes for CASGEVNQETQYF.